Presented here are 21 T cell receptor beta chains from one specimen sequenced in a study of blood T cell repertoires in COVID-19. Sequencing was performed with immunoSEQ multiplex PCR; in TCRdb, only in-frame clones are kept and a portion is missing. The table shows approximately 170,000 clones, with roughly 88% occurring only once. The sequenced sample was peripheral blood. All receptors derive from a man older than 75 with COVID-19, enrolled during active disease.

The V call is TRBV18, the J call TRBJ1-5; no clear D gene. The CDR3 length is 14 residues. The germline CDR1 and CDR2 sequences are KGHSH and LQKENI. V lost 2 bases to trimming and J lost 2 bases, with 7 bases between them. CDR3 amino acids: CASSPARGNQPQHF. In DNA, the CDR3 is TGTGCCAGCTCACCAGCCCGGGGCAATCAGCCCCAGCATTTT.

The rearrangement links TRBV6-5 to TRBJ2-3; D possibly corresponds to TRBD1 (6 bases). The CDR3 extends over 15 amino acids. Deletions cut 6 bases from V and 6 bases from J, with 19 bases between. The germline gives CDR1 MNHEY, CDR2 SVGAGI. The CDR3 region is CASSAHRAGDDTQYF. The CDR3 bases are TGTGCCAGCAGCGCTCATAGGGCAGGGGACGATACGCAGTATTTT.

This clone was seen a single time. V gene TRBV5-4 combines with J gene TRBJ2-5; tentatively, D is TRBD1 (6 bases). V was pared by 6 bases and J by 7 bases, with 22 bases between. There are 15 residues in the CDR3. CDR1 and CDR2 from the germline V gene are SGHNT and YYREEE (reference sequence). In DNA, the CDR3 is TGTGCCAGCACCACTTCCGGGACATCCAGGGGGACCCAGTACTTC. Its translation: CASTTSGTSRGTQYF.

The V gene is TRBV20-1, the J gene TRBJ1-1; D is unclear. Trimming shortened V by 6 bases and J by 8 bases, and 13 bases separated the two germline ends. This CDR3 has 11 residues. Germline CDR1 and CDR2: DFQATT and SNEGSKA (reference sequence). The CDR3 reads CSALYLEEAFF. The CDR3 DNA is TGCAGTGCCCTATATTTGGAGGAAGCTTTCTTT.

CDR3 DNA sequence: TGTGCCACCAGCAGGGTACAGGGGGCTGGCTATGGCTACACCTTC. This encodes CATSRVQGAGYGYTF. V is TRBV15 and J is TRBJ1-2, with TRBD1 identical over 9 bases. The CDR3 consists of 15 residues. V was pared by 3 bases and J by 4 bases, with 6 bases of the junction left unmatched. Germline CDR1 is LNHNV and CDR2 is YYDKDF (reference sequence).

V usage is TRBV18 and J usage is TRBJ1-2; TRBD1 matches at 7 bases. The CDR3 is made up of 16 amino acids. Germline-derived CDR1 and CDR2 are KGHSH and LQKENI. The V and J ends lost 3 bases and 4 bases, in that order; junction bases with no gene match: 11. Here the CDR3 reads CASSPKGGQPSYGYTF. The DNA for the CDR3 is TGTGCCAGCTCACCGAAAGGGGGACAGCCTTCCTATGGCTACACCTTC.

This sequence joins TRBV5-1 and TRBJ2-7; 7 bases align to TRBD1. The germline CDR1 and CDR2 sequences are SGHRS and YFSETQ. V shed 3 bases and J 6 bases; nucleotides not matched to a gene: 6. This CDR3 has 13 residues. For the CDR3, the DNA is TGCGCCAGCAGCTATGGGACAGTACGCGAGCAGTACTTC. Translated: CASSYGTVREQYF.

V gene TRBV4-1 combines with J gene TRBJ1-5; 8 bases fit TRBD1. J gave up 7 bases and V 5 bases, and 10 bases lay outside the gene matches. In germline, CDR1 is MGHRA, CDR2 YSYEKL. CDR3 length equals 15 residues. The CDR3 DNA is TGCGCCAGCAGCTTTGACAGGGGTAGCGGCCAGCCCCAGCATTTT. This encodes CASSFDRGSGQPQHF.

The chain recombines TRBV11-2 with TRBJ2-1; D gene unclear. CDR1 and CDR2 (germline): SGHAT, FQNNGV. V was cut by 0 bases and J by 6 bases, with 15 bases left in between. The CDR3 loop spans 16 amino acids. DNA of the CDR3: TGTGCCAGCAGCTTAGAGCGGCTAAATTGGAGCAATGAGCAGTTCTTC. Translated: CASSLERLNWSNEQFF.

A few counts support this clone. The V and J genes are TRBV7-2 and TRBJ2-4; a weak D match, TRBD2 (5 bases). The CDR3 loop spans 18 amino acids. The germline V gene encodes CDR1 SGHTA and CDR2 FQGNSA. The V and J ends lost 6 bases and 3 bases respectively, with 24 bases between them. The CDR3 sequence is CASSTRGRGALGKNIQYF. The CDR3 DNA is TGTGCCAGCAGTACAAGAGGGAGAGGAGCGCTAGGCAAAAACATTCAGTACTTC.

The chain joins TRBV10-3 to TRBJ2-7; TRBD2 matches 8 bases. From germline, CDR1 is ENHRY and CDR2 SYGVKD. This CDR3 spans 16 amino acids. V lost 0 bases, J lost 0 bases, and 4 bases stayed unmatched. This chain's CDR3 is CAISESAGGSSYEQYF. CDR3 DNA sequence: TGTGCCATCAGTGAGTCGGCGGGGGGCAGCTCCTACGAGCAGTACTTC.

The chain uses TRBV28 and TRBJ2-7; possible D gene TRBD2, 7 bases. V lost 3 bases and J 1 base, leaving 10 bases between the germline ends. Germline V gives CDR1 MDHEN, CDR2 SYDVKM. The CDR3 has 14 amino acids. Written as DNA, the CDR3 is TGTGCCAGCAGTTTCCGGGGGGCATCCTACGAGCAGTACTTC. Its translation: CASSFRGASYEQYF.

In DNA form, the CDR3 reads TGTGCCAGCAGCGCGCGGGACAGTGGAGGAAACACCATATATTTT. It specifies CASSARDSGGNTIYF. The rearrangement links TRBV9 to TRBJ1-3; 7 bases are a match to TRBD1. The germline V gene encodes CDR1 SGDLS and CDR2 YYNGEE. The junction had 7 bases not matched to a gene; V was cut back by 3 bases and J by 4 bases. The CDR3 sequence is 15 residues long.

CDR3 coding DNA: TGTGCCAGCAGTTTATCAGGGTCAGATACGCAGTATTTT. This encodes CASSLSGSDTQYF. V gene TRBV28 combines with J gene TRBJ2-3; possible D gene TRBD1, 5 bases. Germline lookup yields CDR1 MDHEN and CDR2 SYDVKM. CDR3 length: 13 residues. Trimming cost V 1 base and J 4 bases, with 6 bases left between them.

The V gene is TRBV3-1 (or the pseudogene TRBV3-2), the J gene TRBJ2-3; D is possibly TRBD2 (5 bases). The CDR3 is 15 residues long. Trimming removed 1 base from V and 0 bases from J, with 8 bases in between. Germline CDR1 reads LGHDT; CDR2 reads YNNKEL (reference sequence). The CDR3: CASSQVGVSTDTQYF. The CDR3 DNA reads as TGTGCCAGCAGCCAAGTCGGGGTTAGCACAGATACGCAGTATTTT.

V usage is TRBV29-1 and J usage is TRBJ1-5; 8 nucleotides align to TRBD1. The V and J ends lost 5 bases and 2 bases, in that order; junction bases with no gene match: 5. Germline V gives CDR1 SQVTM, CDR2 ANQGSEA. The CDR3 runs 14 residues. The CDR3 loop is CSVITGGGNQPQHF. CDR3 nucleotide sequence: TGCAGCGTTATTACAGGGGGAGGCAATCAGCCCCAGCATTTT.

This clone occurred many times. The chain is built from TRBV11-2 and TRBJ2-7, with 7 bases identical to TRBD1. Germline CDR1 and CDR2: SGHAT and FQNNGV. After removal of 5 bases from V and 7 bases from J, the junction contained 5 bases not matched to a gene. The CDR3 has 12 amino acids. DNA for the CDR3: TGTGCCAGCAGCCATCGGACAGGAGAGCAGTACTTC. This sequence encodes CASSHRTGEQYF.

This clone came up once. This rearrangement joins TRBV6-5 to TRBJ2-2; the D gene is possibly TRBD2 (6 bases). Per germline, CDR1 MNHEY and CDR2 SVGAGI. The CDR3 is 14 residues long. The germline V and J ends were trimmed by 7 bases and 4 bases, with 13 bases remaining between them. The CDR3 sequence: CASTRAGTTGELFF. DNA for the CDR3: TGTGCCAGCACCAGGGCGGGAACCACCGGGGAGCTGTTTTTT.

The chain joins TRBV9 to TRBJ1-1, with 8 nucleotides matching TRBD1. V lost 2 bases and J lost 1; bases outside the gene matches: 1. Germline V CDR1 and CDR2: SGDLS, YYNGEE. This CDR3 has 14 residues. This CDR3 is CASSVRGQNTEAFF. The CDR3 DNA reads TGTGCCAGCAGCGTCAGGGGGCAGAACACTGAAGCTTTCTTT. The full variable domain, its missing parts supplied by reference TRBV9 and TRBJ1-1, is DSGVTQTPKHLITATGQRVTLRCSPRSGDLSVYWYQQSLDQGLQFLIQYYNGEERAKGNILERFSAQQFPDLHSELNLSSLELGDSALYFCASSVRGQNTEAFFGQGTRLTVV.

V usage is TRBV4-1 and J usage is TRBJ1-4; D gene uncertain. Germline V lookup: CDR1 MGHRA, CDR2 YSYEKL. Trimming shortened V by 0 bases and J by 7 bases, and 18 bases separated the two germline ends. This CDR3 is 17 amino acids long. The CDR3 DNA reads TGCGCCAGCAGCCAAGATACCGGAACAAGTAGAGGTGAAAAACTGTTTTTT. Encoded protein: CASSQDTGTSRGEKLFF.

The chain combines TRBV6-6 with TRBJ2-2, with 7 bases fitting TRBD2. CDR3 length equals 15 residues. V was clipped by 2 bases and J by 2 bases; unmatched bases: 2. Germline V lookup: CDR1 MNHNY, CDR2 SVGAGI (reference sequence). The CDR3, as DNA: TGTGCCAGCAGTTACCGCGGGGGTAACACCGGGGAGCTGTTTTTT. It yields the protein CASSYRGGNTGELFF.